Shown below are 3 T cell receptor beta chains from a single sample sequenced in a study of control samples from healthy donors and cancer patients. Clones were read by immunoSEQ multiplex PCR, and TCRdb kept only the in-frame ones, dropping some. The sample holds more than 50,000 clones, less than 95% seen once. Sequencing was carried out using PBMCs. These receptors were taken from a woman between 45 and 65 years old with colorectal cancer.

The chain links TRBV18 to TRBJ2-5; 9 bases are a match to TRBD1. The CDR3 spans 15 residues. In germline, CDR1 is KGHSH, CDR2 LQKENI. Trimming cost V 6 bases and J 5 bases; bases outside gene matches: 10. CDR3 loop: CASSPSDRGGETQYF. The CDR3 nucleotides are TGTGCCAGCTCGCCATCGGACAGGGGCGGGGAGACCCAGTACTTC.

The chain combines TRBV7-9 with TRBJ2-3, with TRBD2 identical over 8 bases. Losses at the gene ends were 4 bases for V and 3 bases for J; bases not matched to a gene: 9. The germline V gene encodes CDR1 SEHNR and CDR2 FQNEAQ (reference sequence). CDR3 length: 16 amino acids. The CDR3 DNA reads as TGTGCCAGCAGCTCTCAGCGGGGGATATCTACAGATACGCAGTATTTT. It encodes CASSSQRGISTDTQYF.

The V gene is TRBV5-1, the J gene TRBJ1-2, with D uncertain. The CDR3 loop spans 15 amino acids. The germline CDR1 and CDR2 sequences are SGHRS and YFSETQ. Trimming left V 2 bases short and J 0 bases short, with 11 bases between. The CDR3 spells CASSFTRDSNYGYTF. CDR3 sequence (DNA): TGCGCCAGCAGCTTTACTAGAGACTCTAACTATGGCTACACCTTC.